Here is one T cell receptor beta chain with its context. Its antigen is as yet unknown. The repertoire was sequenced with immunoSEQ multiplex PCR; TCRdb's copy has only in-frame clones and lacks some. The sample lists roughly 35,000 clones; 70% to 80% were seen once. Patients were ruled out by autoimmune disease history or systemic immunosuppression. CDR1 and CDR2 from the germline V gene are MGHRA and YSYEKL. V was clipped by 1 base and J by 4 bases, with 11 bases between them. The CDR3 consists of 15 residues. The sample originates from a study of OX40 agonist ivuxolimab in advanced cancers. Study-level background: Cohort: approximately 79% men, mean age around 55, aged roughly 20 to 79.

Points from the study as a whole: Low normalized clonal expansion also occurred in some nonresponding patients.

The source material was CD4+ or CD8+ T cells sorted from blood, sampled in a trial of the OX40 agonist ivuxolimab. This chain links TRBV4-1 with TRBJ2-1; D remains ambiguous. The source is an adult with an advanced solid tumor such as melanoma, head and neck, liver or kidney cancer. The CDR3 nucleotides are TGCGCCAGCAGCCAAGTATCTCACTTGTACAATGAGCAGTTCTTC. This gives the protein CASSQVSHLYNEQFF.